This T cell receptor beta chain comes out of a study of T cell responses to AZD1222 COVID-19 vaccine. Germline CDR1 is MNHEY and CDR2 is SMNVEV (reference sequence). Trimming removed 5 bases at V and 4 bases at J, with 17 bases between. This CDR3 comprises 15 residues. The assay was immunoSEQ multiplex PCR, and TCRdb's table has in-frame clones only and misses some. The repertoire holds around 74,000 clones, with about 91% as singletons. The source of this sequence is an adult in good health. The sequences come from peripheral blood, collected on day 0 of MenACWY control vaccination. The J gene is TRBJ1-1, the V gene TRBV27; possible D gene TRBD1, 6 bases. This CDR3 reads CASSTRGAGITEAFF. DNA of the CDR3: TGTGCCAGCAGTACTCGGGGGGCCGGGATCACTGAAGCTTTCTTT.